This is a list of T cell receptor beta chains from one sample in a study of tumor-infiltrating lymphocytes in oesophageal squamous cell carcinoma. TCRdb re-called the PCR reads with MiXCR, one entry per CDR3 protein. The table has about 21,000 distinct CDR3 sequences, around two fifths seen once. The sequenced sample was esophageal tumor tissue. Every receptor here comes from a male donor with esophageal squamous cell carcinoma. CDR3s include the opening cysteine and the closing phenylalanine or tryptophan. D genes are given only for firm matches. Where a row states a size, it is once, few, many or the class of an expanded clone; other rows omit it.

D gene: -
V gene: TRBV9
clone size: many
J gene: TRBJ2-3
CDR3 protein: CASSVGAADTQYF
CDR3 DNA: TGTGCCAGCAGCGTAGGGGCTGCAGATACGCAGTATTTT

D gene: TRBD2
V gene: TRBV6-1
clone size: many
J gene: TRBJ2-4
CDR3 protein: CASSSPGTSGGSKNIQYF
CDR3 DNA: TGTGCCAGCAGTTCTCCCGGGACTAGCGGGGGGTCCAAAAACATTCAGTACTTC

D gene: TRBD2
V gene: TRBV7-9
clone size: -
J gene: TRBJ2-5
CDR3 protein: CASSLAGLAGVRETQYF
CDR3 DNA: TGTGCCAGCAGCTTAGCGGGACTAGCGGGAGTAAGGGAGACCCAGTACTTC

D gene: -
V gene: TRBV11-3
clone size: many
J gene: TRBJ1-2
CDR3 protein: CASSLTGLVSRGFGYTF
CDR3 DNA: TGTGCCAGCAGCTTAACCGGGCTTGTCTCGCGAGGATTTGGCTACACCTTC

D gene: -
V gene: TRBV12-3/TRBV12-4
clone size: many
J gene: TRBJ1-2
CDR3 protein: CASSFTAGGLGGYTF
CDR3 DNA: TGTGCCAGCAGTTTTACTGCTGGGGGCTTAGGTGGCTACACCTTC

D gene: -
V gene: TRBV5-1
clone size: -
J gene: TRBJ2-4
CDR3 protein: CASSLSADYNSPLHF
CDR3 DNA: TGCGCCAGCAGCTTGTCGGCGGACTATAATTCACCCCTCCACTTC

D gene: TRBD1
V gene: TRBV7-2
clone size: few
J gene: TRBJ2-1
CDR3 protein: CASSWGQTNEQFF
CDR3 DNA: TGTGCCAGCAGCTGGGGACAGACAAATGAGCAGTTCTTC

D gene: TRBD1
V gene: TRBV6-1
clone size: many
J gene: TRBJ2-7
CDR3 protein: CASTLRGSKYEQYF
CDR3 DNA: TGTGCCAGCACCCTCAGGGGGTCGAAATACGAGCAGTACTTC

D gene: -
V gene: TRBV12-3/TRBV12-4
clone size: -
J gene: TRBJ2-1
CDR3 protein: CASSPQGGINEQFF
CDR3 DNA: TGTGCCAGCAGCCCACAGGGAGGAATCAATGAGCAGTTCTTC

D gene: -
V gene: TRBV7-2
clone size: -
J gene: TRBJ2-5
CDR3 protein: CASSSPSLTGYETQYF
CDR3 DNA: TGTGCCAGCAGCTCCCCATCCTTAACAGGGTACGAGACCCAGTACTTC

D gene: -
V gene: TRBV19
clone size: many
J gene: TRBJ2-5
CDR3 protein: CASSIVGMGTQYF
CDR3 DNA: TGTGCCAGTAGTATAGTAGGGATGGGGACCCAGTACTTC

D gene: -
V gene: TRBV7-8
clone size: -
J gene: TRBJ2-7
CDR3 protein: CASSFGPLVGYEQYF
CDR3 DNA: TGTGCCAGCAGCTTCGGACCACTCGTCGGGTACGAGCAGTACTTC

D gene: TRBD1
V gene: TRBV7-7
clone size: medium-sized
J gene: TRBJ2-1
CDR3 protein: CASSLAIQGVGSYNEQFF
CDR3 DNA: TGTGCTAGCAGCTTAGCCATACAGGGGGTGGGTTCCTACAATGAGCAGTTCTTC

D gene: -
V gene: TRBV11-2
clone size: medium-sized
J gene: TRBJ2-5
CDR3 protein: CASSMYQETQYF
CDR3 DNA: TGTGCCAGCAGCATGTACCAAGAGACCCAGTACTTC

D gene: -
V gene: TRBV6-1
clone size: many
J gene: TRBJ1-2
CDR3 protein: CASSPMGQNYGYTF
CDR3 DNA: TGTGCCAGCAGCCCAATGGGCCAGAACTATGGCTACACCTTC

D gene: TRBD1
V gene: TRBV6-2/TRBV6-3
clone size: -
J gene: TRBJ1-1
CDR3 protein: CASRGQGGLNTEAFF
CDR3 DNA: TGTGCCAGCCGGGGACAGGGGGGGTTGAACACTGAAGCTTTCTTT

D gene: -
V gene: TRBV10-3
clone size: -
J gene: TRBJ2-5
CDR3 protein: CAISEPAAQGTQYF
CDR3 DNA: TGTGCCATCAGTGAACCAGCGGCCCAGGGGACCCAGTACTTC

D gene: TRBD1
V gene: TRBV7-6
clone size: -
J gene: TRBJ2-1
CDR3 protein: CASSLGTGGQFF
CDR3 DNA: TGTGCCAGCAGCTTAGGGACAGGTGGGCAGTTCTTC

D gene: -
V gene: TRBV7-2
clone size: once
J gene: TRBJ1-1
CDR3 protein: CASSLVGWMNTEAFF
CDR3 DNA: TGTGCCAGCAGCTTAGTCGGGTGGATGAACACTGAAGCTTTCTTT

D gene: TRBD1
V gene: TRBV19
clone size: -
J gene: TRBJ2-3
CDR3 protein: CASSIGDRGTDTQYF
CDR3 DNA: TGTGCCAGTAGTATTGGGGACAGGGGAACAGATACGCAGTATTTT

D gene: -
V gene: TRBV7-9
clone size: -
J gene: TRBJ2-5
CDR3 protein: CASGLGQSQETQYF
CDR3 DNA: TGTGCCAGCGGACTTGGACAATCCCAAGAGACCCAGTACTTC

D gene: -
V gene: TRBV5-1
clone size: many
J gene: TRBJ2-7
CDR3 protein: CASSLMDYEQYF
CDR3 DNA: TGCGCCAGCAGCTTGATGGATTACGAGCAGTACTTC

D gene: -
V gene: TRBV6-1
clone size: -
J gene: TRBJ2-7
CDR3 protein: CASSPDRYNEQYF
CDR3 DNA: TGTGCCAGCAGCCCAGACCGCTACAATGAGCAGTACTTC

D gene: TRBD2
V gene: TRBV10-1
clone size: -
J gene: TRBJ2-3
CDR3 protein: CASSESLVAGGRDTQYF
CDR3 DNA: TGCGCCAGCAGTGAGTCCCTGGTAGCGGGAGGGCGAGATACGCAGTATTTT

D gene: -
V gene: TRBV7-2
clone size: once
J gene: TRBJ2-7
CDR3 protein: CASSLSLERRHEQYF
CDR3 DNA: TGTGCCAGCAGCTTATCACTAGAGCGGCGGCATGAGCAGTACTTC

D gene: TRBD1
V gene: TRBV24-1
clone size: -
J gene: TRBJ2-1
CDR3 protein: CATSDYLRGSSYNEQFF
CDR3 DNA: TGTGCCACCAGTGATTACCTCAGGGGGAGCTCCTACAATGAGCAGTTCTTC

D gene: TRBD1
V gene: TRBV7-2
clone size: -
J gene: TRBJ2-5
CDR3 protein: CASSRDRVEETQYF
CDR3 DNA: TGTGCCAGCAGCCGGGACAGGGTCGAAGAGACCCAGTACTTC

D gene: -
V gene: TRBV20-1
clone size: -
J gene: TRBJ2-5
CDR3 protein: CSAIMDPAQETQYF
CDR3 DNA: TGCAGTGCTATTATGGATCCAGCCCAAGAGACCCAGTACTTC

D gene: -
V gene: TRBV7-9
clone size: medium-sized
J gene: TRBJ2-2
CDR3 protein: CASSSESTGELFF
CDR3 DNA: TGTGCCAGCAGCTCCGAAAGCACCGGGGAGCTGTTTTTT